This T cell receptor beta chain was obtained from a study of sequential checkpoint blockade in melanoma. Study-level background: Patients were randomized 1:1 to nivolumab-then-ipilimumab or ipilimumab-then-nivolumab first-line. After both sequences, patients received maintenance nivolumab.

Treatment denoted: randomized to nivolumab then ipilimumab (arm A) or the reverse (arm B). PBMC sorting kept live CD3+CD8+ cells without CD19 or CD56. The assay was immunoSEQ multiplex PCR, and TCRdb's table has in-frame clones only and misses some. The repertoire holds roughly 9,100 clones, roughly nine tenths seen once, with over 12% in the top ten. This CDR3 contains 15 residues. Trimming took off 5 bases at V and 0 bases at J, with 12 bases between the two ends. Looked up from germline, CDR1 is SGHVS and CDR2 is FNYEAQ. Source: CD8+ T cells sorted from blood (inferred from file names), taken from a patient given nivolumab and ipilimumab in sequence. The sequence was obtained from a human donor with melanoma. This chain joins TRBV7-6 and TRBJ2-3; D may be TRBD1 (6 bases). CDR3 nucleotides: TGTGCCAGCAGCAGGGACAACTTGAGCACAGATACGCAGTATTTT. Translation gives CASSRDNLSTDTQYF. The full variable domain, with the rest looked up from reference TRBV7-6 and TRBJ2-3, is GAGVSQSPRYKVTKRGQDVALRCDPISGHVSLYWYRQALGQGPEFLTYFNYEAQQDKSGLPNDRFSAERPEGSISTLTIQRTEQRDSAMYRCASSRDNLSTDTQYFGPGTRLTVL.